This record covers a single TCR beta chain. Its cognate antigen has yet to be identified. No qualities accompany the bases; no much larger clone lies one base away. These data originate in a study of T cells in localized non-small cell lung cancer (TCRdb year 2020). As for the study more broadly: The study examined T cell repertoires in 200 to 300 patients with early-stage NSCLC and compared tumors with uninvolved tumor-adjacent lungs. All 250 or so NSCLC patients in the cohort were treatment-naive and had localized lung tumors that were resected. Of the NSCLC patients, about 130 were male and approximately 110 were female, and the mean age was approximately 66 years.

TCR beta CDR3 regions were sequenced from DNA using the immunoSEQ Assay. As for the original processing: To compute T cell density, TCR beta template counts were normalized to usable DNA, which was estimated by amplifying housekeeping genes. Richness was estimated with the preseqR package, extrapolating to 400,000 templates for PBMC samples and 120,000 templates for tissue samples. Clonality was taken to be one minus Pielou's evenness. Tissue-enriched TCRs were identified through differential abundance testing performed on productive amino-acid clonotypes, with a minimum total count of 5 and an alpha of 0.1. Repertoire overlap between compartments was quantified with the Jaccard Index and Morisita Overlap Index. GLIPH clustered TCR beta CDR3s with public tetramer-defined viral CDR3s; viral motifs required at least three viral sequences plus V-gene enrichment. What TCRdb holds here is the immuneACCESS table cut down to in-frame rearrangements. Part of the clones is not present; checked against another copy, under half of the missing clones reflect an unresolved V gene, and the others are unexplained. V and J calls and clone size are given by that table; D and trimming were obtained from the DNA. The sample has some 22,000 clones on record, more than 85% of them singletons. Of the sample, roughly 23% is held by the ten largest clones.

At diagnosis, peripheral blood, uninvolved tumor-adjacent lung and tumor were collected and stored as a combination of fresh-frozen and FFPE material. Blood samples were analyzed as peripheral blood mononuclear cells for TCR repertoire profiling. The research as a whole found: Because multi-region tumor sequencing was not performed, intratumor heterogeneity could not be ruled out. Longer overall survival was associated with higher T cell density in blood, whereas shorter survival was associated with higher clonality in adjacent lung. A median of approximately 62 of the top 100 tumor clones turned up in the paired uninvolved adjacent lung, and 25 to 35 of those clones also ranked among the top 100 of that same adjacent lung. Uninvolved tumor-adjacent lung showed the highest T cell clonality, higher than tumor, which suggests more focused antigenic responses in the uninvolved tumor-adjacent lung. Since the design was exploratory, TCR variables were selected using unadjusted p-values with no false-discovery rate correction.

From the germline V gene, CDR1 is SGHVS and CDR2 is FQNEAQ. Its CDR3 holds 17 amino acids, cysteine through phenylalanine. Left in the record is the CDR3 DNA by itself, 51 bases read in frame from the first base. The V end gives up 2 bases and the J end 0 bases, leaving 8 bases in the junction not matched to a gene. The sequence was obtained from a man aged 40 to 75 with stage II squamous cell lung carcinoma. The sequences come from PBMCs, collected before any cancer treatment. The rearranged segments are TRBV7-8 and TRBJ2-3; 7 junctional bases match TRBD1. The sequence in DNA is TGTGCCAGCAGCTTAAGAAACAGGGGATCTAGCACAGATACGCAGTATTTT. Its translation reads: CASSLRNRGSSTDTQYF.